A single TCR beta chain is shown here with its context. What it recognizes is unknown. Compared with germline, one end of the junction differs, possibly owing to a read error. This specimen comes from a study of molecular identifiers for immune sequencing clone quantification. Study-level background: Across replicate runs, RNA obtained from approximately 20,000 or 98,000 naive CD8 cells was divided into five, with four undergoing sequencing.

The germline CDR1 and CDR2 sequences are SNHLY and FYNNEI. The CDR3 has 17 residues. Sorted cells numbering roughly 19,000 to 1,100,000, with 10%, 30% or 50% RNA, yielded the naive CD8 libraries. The authors sorted naive CD8 T cells as CD8+CD4-CCR7+CD45RA+. TCRdb re-analysed the PCR reads in MiXCR, keeping a single row per CDR3 protein. The table records some 320,000 distinct CDR3 sequences, over 20% of them present only once. Findings of the study overall: Clones with over 20 RNA copies captured over 97% of effector molecules but under 1% of naive ones.

Sequencing was carried out using naive CD8+ T cells from blood, with Jurkat cell RNA spiked in. The subset is: FACS-sorted CD8+CD4-CCR7+CD45RA+ naive T cells. The clonotype originates from a human donor in good health. Some libraries in this study had Jurkat cell RNA spiked in. The J gene is TRBJ1-5, the V gene TRBV2, with D uncertain. The CDR3 nucleotides read TGTGCCAGCAGTGAAGCCCTAATCCCGGCTGGCAATCAGCCCCAGCCTTTT. It encodes CASSEALIPAGNQPQPF.